The 12 T cell receptor beta chains below all came from one sample that was sequenced in a study of T cells in Graves' hyperthyroidism and ophthalmopathy. TCR beta CDR3 region amplification was performed from RNA transcripts. In the first-round RT-PCR of the TCR CDR3, the HTBI primer set was used. TCRdb ran MiXCR on the multiplex PCR reads and lists one entry per CDR3 protein. Of 300,000 to 350,000 distinct CDR3 sequences detected, around 16% appear once; the ten largest clones hold around 34%. Sequenced material: blood. The receptors originated from a young man with Graves' hyperthyroidism.

This clonotype was recorded at least ten times. The chain uses TRBV20-1 and TRBJ1-1; D uncertain. V shed 1 base and J shed 7 bases, with 10 bases lying between them. The CDR3 has 12 amino acids. Germline-derived CDR1 and CDR2 are DFQATT and SNEGSKA (reference sequence). CDR3 DNA sequence: TGCAGTGCTAGAGGTTCGGCCAGTGAAGCTTTCTTT. Amino acids: CSARGSASEAFF.

This clonotype was detected many times. The CDR3 DNA is TGTGCCAGCCGGTCGGGAGGAGTAAGAGATACGCAGTATTTT. This codes for CASRSGGVRDTQYF. This chain connects TRBV6-1 to TRBJ2-3; 7 bases fit TRBD2. CDR3 length equals 14 residues. The germline CDR1 and CDR2 sequences are MNHNS and SASEGT. V was pared by 8 bases and J by 5 bases, with 10 bases of the junction left unmatched.

In this sample, this clonotype turned up many times. V is TRBV29-1 and J is TRBJ2-1; weak D call: TRBD1 (5 bases). In germline, CDR1 is SQVTM, CDR2 ANQGSEA. V was cut by 7 bases and J by 5 bases, with 15 bases left in between. The CDR3 runs to 13 residues. The CDR3 loop is CSAGSKGNNEQFF. DNA of the CDR3: TGCAGCGCTGGGTCCAAGGGGAACAATGAGCAGTTCTTC.

This clonotype was observed many times. The V gene is TRBV20-1, the J gene TRBJ1-4; TRBD1 matches 8 bases. The CDR3 contains 14 residues. Trimming removed 0 bases from V and 8 bases from J; junction bases left unmatched: 5. Germline V gene data show CDR1 as DFQATT and CDR2 as SNEGSKA (reference sequence). This CDR3 reads CSAREDRASEKLFF. CDR3 nucleotides: TGCAGTGCTAGAGAGGACAGGGCGTCCGAAAAACTGTTTTTT.

This clonotype was seen ten or more times. The chain recombines TRBV6-1 with TRBJ2-1; the D is unclear. V lost 6 bases, J lost 6 bases, and 12 bases lay in between. Looked up from germline, CDR1 is MNHNS and CDR2 is SASEGT. The CDR3 has 13 amino acids. CDR3 sequence (DNA): TGTGCCAGCAGGAGCGAAGGTGGCAATGAGCAGTTCTTC. This sequence encodes CASRSEGGNEQFF.

The chain links TRBV10-3 to TRBJ2-1; the match to TRBD2 covers 8 bases. The germline V gene encodes CDR1 ENHRY and CDR2 SYGVKD. The CDR3 length is 14 residues. J gave up 4 bases and V 4 bases, and 3 bases lay outside the gene matches. CDR3 DNA: TGTGCCATCAGTGTCGCGGGAGGATACAATGAGCAGTTCTTC. Encoded protein: CAISVAGGYNEQFF.

This clonotype has at least ten counts. The CDR3, as DNA: TGTGCCAGCAGCTCTCGGGACAGGGGTCTTAACATTCAGTACTTC. It is translated as CASSSRDRGLNIQYF. The J gene is TRBJ2-4, the V gene TRBV13; 10 nucleotides agree with TRBD1. The CDR3 runs 15 residues. Germline V gives CDR1 PRHDT, CDR2 FYEKMQ (reference sequence). With V trimmed by 4 bases and J by 7 bases, 7 bases remained unmatched.

At least ten counts were recorded for this clonotype. This sequence joins TRBV20-1 and TRBJ1-4, with D uncertain. V lost 0 bases to trimming and J lost 8 bases, with 13 bases between them. The CDR3 is made up of 14 amino acids. From germline, CDR1 is DFQATT and CDR2 SNEGSKA (reference sequence). CDR3 bases: TGCAGTGCTAGAGATCAAGGGAGTGGCGAAAAACTGTTTTTT. Its protein product is CSARDQGSGEKLFF.

The gene calls are TRBV4-2 and TRBJ2-2; the D is unclear. This CDR3 comprises 14 residues. V was clipped by 1 base and J by 8 bases, with 11 bases between them. Per the germline V gene, CDR1 is LGHNA and CDR2 is YNFKEQ. The CDR3, as DNA: TGTGCCAGCAGCCAAGCTGTAGTATCTGGGGAGCTGTTTTTT. Its protein product is CASSQAVVSGELFF.

The rearrangement uses TRBV7-8 and TRBJ2-5, with D possibly being TRBD2 (6 bases). The V and J ends lost 7 bases and 5 bases respectively, with 14 bases between them. Germline assignment: CDR1 SGHVS and CDR2 FQNEAQ. The CDR3 sequence is 13 residues long. The CDR3 nucleotides read TGTGCCAGCACCAACGGAGGGGAGGAGACCCAGTACTTC. This translates into CASTNGGEETQYF.

In this sample, this clonotype turned up many times. The rearrangement uses TRBV7-3 and TRBJ2-1, with 9 bases fitting TRBD2. The junction had 6 bases not matched to a gene; V was cut back by 5 bases and J by 10 bases. Looked up from germline, CDR1 is SGHTA and CDR2 is FQGTGA. CDR3 length equals 13 residues. The CDR3 is CASSTGREGEQFF. In DNA form, the CDR3 reads TGTGCCAGCAGCACTGGGCGGGAGGGGGAGCAGTTCTTC.

This clonotype was detected a few times. This rearrangement joins TRBV29-1 to TRBJ2-2, with 9 positions matching TRBD1. The junction had 4 bases not matched to a gene; V was cut back by 4 bases and J by 4 bases. The germline V gene has CDR1 SQVTM and CDR2 ANQGSEA. CDR3 size: 14 residues. DNA for the CDR3: TGCAGCGTTGGGCAGACAGGGGGCACCGGGGAGCTGTTTTTT. This encodes CSVGQTGGTGELFF.